The rows below give T cell receptor beta chains drawn from one sample of a study of T cell changes during pregnancy in multiple sclerosis. The assay was immunoSEQ multiplex PCR, and TCRdb's table has in-frame clones only and misses some. The sample holds approximately 79,000 clones, around 93% seen once. This material consisted of peripheral blood, taken in the second trimester of pregnancy. Receptor source: a female donor in good health, enrolled as a control in a pregnancy study. CDR3s include the opening cysteine and the closing phenylalanine or tryptophan. Fields, in order: clone size, CDR3 length, D gene, V gene, J gene, CDR3 protein, CDR3 DNA. The D gene is left open where the match is weak. Not all rows give a size; the values are once, few, many and, for expanded clones, a class.

clone size: .; CDR3 length: 15; D gene: .; V gene: TRBV15; J gene: TRBJ1-2; CDR3 protein: CATSDPRTVNYGYTF; CDR3 DNA: TGTGCCACCAGTGACCCGAGGACAGTTAACTATGGCTACACCTTC
clone size: once; CDR3 length: 15; D gene: .; V gene: TRBV11-1; J gene: TRBJ2-2; CDR3 protein: CASSLAGAGTGELFF; CDR3 DNA: TGTGCCAGCTCTTTGGCAGGGGCCGGCACCGGGGAGCTGTTTTTT
clone size: .; CDR3 length: 13; D gene: .; V gene: TRBV11-3; J gene: TRBJ1-2; CDR3 protein: CASSLEQYYGYTF; CDR3 DNA: TGTGCCAGCAGCTTAGAACAGTACTATGGCTACACCTTC
clone size: .; CDR3 length: 17; D gene: .; V gene: TRBV14; J gene: TRBJ2-3; CDR3 protein: CASSQEFGASSTDTQYF; CDR3 DNA: TGTGCCAGCAGCCAAGAATTTGGGGCGTCTAGCACAGATACGCAGTATTTT
clone size: .; CDR3 length: 14; D gene: .; V gene: TRBV5-5; J gene: TRBJ1-4; CDR3 protein: CASSPGHRGEKLFF; CDR3 DNA: TGTGCCAGCAGCCCGGGACATCGGGGTGAAAAACTGTTTTTT
clone size: .; CDR3 length: 14; D gene: .; V gene: TRBV7-3; J gene: TRBJ1-2; CDR3 protein: CASSLIPGDYGYTF; CDR3 DNA: TGTGCCAGCAGCTTAATTCCGGGAGACTATGGCTACACCTTC
clone size: .; CDR3 length: 15; D gene: .; V gene: TRBV5-6; J gene: TRBJ2-2; CDR3 protein: CASSFYGEAAGELFF; CDR3 DNA: TGTGCCAGCAGCTTCTACGGGGAAGCCGCCGGGGAGCTGTTTTTT
clone size: .; CDR3 length: 16; D gene: TRBD1; V gene: TRBV6-5; J gene: TRBJ2-7; CDR3 protein: CASSYSGQGALNEQYF; CDR3 DNA: TGTGCCAGCAGTTACTCGGGACAGGGGGCGCTTAACGAGCAGTACTTC
clone size: .; CDR3 length: 16; D gene: .; V gene: TRBV9; J gene: TRBJ1-2; CDR3 protein: CASSVAVGGAGFGYTF; CDR3 DNA: TGTGCCAGCAGCGTAGCTGTTGGGGGGGCAGGGTTCGGCTACACCTTC
clone size: .; CDR3 length: 14; D gene: .; V gene: TRBV2; J gene: TRBJ1-1; CDR3 protein: CASSERRGNTEAFF; CDR3 DNA: TGTGCCAGCAGTGAACGACGGGGGAACACTGAAGCTTTCTTT
clone size: .; CDR3 length: 16; D gene: .; V gene: TRBV4-3; J gene: TRBJ1-6; CDR3 protein: CASSQDRHRDNSPLHF; CDR3 DNA: TGCGCCAGCAGCCAAGACAGACACAGGGATAATTCACCCCTCCACTTT
clone size: .; CDR3 length: 15; D gene: TRBD2; V gene: TRBV5-4; J gene: TRBJ2-7; CDR3 protein: CASSPSGGRSYEQYF; CDR3 DNA: TGTGCCAGCAGCCCTAGCGGGGGGAGATCCTACGAGCAGTACTTC
clone size: .; CDR3 length: 15; D gene: .; V gene: TRBV19; J gene: TRBJ1-3; CDR3 protein: CASSSTGTCGNTIYF; CDR3 DNA: TGTGCCAGTAGTTCAACGGGGACTTGTGGAAACACCATATATTTT
clone size: .; CDR3 length: 14; D gene: .; V gene: TRBV7-2; J gene: TRBJ1-5; CDR3 protein: CASSLEQGPQPQHF; CDR3 DNA: TGTGCCAGCAGCTTAGAGCAGGGGCCCCAGCCCCAGCATTTT
clone size: .; CDR3 length: 16; D gene: TRBD1; V gene: TRBV6-5; J gene: TRBJ1-2; CDR3 protein: CASSYGTGGLFYGYTF; CDR3 DNA: TGTGCCAGCAGTTACGGGACAGGGGGCCTTTTTTATGGCTACACCTTC
clone size: .; CDR3 length: 16; D gene: TRBD2; V gene: TRBV30; J gene: TRBJ2-3; CDR3 protein: CAWSVGLAGGADTQYF; CDR3 DNA: TGTGCCTGGAGTGTTGGACTAGCGGGGGGCGCAGATACGCAGTATTTT
clone size: .; CDR3 length: 14; D gene: .; V gene: TRBV4-3; J gene: TRBJ1-6; CDR3 protein: CASSQDNRNSPLHF; CDR3 DNA: TGCGCCAGCAGCCAAGATAATAGAAATTCACCCCTCCACTTT
clone size: .; CDR3 length: 13; D gene: .; V gene: TRBV7-9; J gene: TRBJ1-1; CDR3 protein: CASRRDSDTEAFF; CDR3 DNA: TGTGCCAGCAGACGGGACTCAGACACTGAAGCTTTCTTT
clone size: .; CDR3 length: 14; D gene: TRBD1; V gene: TRBV19; J gene: TRBJ1-5; CDR3 protein: CASRRGTGLGPQHF; CDR3 DNA: TGTGCCAGCCGCAGGGGGACCGGGTTGGGGCCCCAGCATTTT
clone size: .; CDR3 length: 16; D gene: TRBD1; V gene: TRBV10-3; J gene: TRBJ1-1; CDR3 protein: CAISEQGTGRNTEAFF; CDR3 DNA: TGTGCCATCAGTGAGCAGGGGACAGGGCGGAACACTGAAGCTTTCTTT
clone size: .; CDR3 length: 15; D gene: .; V gene: TRBV13; J gene: TRBJ2-2; CDR3 protein: CASSLGRRNTGELFF; CDR3 DNA: TGTGCCAGCAGCTTAGGGCGGAGGAACACCGGGGAGCTGTTTTTT
clone size: .; CDR3 length: 13; D gene: .; V gene: TRBV6-5; J gene: TRBJ1-4; CDR3 protein: CASSDTGWEKLFF; CDR3 DNA: TGTGCCAGCAGTGATACAGGGTGGGAAAAACTGTTTTTT
clone size: .; CDR3 length: 13; D gene: .; V gene: TRBV2; J gene: TRBJ2-1; CDR3 protein: CASLQSSYNEQFF; CDR3 DNA: TGTGCCAGCCTACAGAGCTCCTACAATGAGCAGTTCTTC
clone size: few; CDR3 length: 15; D gene: TRBD2; V gene: TRBV6-4; J gene: TRBJ2-2; CDR3 protein: CASSDGLADTGELFF; CDR3 DNA: TGTGCCAGCAGTGACGGACTAGCGGACACCGGGGAGCTGTTTTTT
clone size: .; CDR3 length: 16; D gene: TRBD1; V gene: TRBV7-9; J gene: TRBJ2-6; CDR3 protein: CASSLTGGSGANVLTF; CDR3 DNA: TGTGCCAGCAGCTTAACAGGGGGCTCTGGGGCCAACGTCCTGACTTTC
clone size: .; CDR3 length: 15; D gene: TRBD1; V gene: TRBV29-1; J gene: TRBJ1-2; CDR3 protein: CSVPDRGPPNYGYTF; CDR3 DNA: TGCAGCGTTCCGGACAGGGGCCCACCTAACTATGGCTACACCTTC
clone size: .; CDR3 length: 13; D gene: .; V gene: TRBV6-1; J gene: TRBJ1-5; CDR3 protein: CASSEGQNQPQHF; CDR3 DNA: TGTGCCAGCAGTGAGGGGCAAAATCAGCCCCAGCATTTT
clone size: .; CDR3 length: 16; D gene: TRBD2; V gene: TRBV10-3; J gene: TRBJ2-3; CDR3 protein: CAISETTSGASDTQYF; CDR3 DNA: TGTGCCATCAGTGAGACAACTAGCGGGGCTTCAGATACGCAGTATTTT
clone size: .; CDR3 length: 15; D gene: TRBD1; V gene: TRBV7-2; J gene: TRBJ2-1; CDR3 protein: CASSRGTGVGNEQFF; CDR3 DNA: TGTGCCAGCAGCCGGGGGACAGGGGTTGGCAATGAGCAGTTCTTC
clone size: .; CDR3 length: 12; D gene: TRBD1; V gene: TRBV7-2; J gene: TRBJ1-2; CDR3 protein: CASSFRTGGYTF; CDR3 DNA: TGTGCCAGCAGCTTTAGGACAGGAGGCTACACCTTC
clone size: .; CDR3 length: 15; D gene: TRBD1; V gene: TRBV27; J gene: TRBJ1-5; CDR3 protein: CASSLSGQANQPQHF; CDR3 DNA: TGTGCCAGCAGTTTATCGGGACAGGCAAATCAGCCCCAGCATTTT
clone size: once; CDR3 length: 15; D gene: TRBD1; V gene: TRBV7-8; J gene: TRBJ1-1; CDR3 protein: CASSLAGQGRTEAFF; CDR3 DNA: TGTGCCAGCAGCTTAGCGGGACAGGGAAGGACTGAAGCTTTCTTT
clone size: .; CDR3 length: 16; D gene: .; V gene: TRBV6-4; J gene: TRBJ2-1; CDR3 protein: CASSDSQGGPYNEQFF; CDR3 DNA: TGTGCCAGCAGTGACTCACAGGGTGGACCCTACAATGAGCAGTTCTTC
clone size: .; CDR3 length: 12; D gene: .; V gene: TRBV30; J gene: TRBJ1-2; CDR3 protein: CAWRGVNYGYTF; CDR3 DNA: TGTGCCTGGAGGGGAGTTAACTATGGCTACACCTTC
clone size: .; CDR3 length: 16; D gene: TRBD1; V gene: TRBV7-3; J gene: TRBJ1-4; CDR3 protein: CASSPTGGLPNEKLFF; CDR3 DNA: TGTGCCAGCAGCCCTACAGGGGGTTTGCCTAATGAAAAACTGTTTTTT
clone size: few; CDR3 length: 12; D gene: .; V gene: TRBV15; J gene: TRBJ1-6; CDR3 protein: CATSPGVTPLHF; CDR3 DNA: TGTGCCACCAGCCCGGGGGTAACGCCCCTCCACTTT
clone size: .; CDR3 length: 16; D gene: .; V gene: TRBV15; J gene: TRBJ2-6; CDR3 protein: CATSGKGGSGANVLTF; CDR3 DNA: TGTGCCACCAGCGGAAAAGGGGGCTCTGGGGCCAACGTCCTGACTTTC
clone size: .; CDR3 length: 15; D gene: .; V gene: TRBV19; J gene: TRBJ1-2; CDR3 protein: CASSIGTAQNYGYTF; CDR3 DNA: TGTGCCAGTAGTATCGGCACAGCACAGAACTATGGCTACACCTTC
clone size: .; CDR3 length: 17; D gene: .; V gene: TRBV7-2; J gene: TRBJ2-6; CDR3 protein: CASSPHLRSSGANVLTF; CDR3 DNA: TGTGCCAGCAGCCCACATCTGCGGAGCTCTGGGGCCAACGTCCTGACTTTC
clone size: .; CDR3 length: 11; D gene: .; V gene: TRBV30; J gene: TRBJ2-7; CDR3 protein: CACGTFTEQYF; CDR3 DNA: TGTGCCTGCGGGACTTTTACGGAGCAGTACTTC
clone size: .; CDR3 length: 14; D gene: .; V gene: TRBV5-1; J gene: TRBJ2-4; CDR3 protein: CASSSGEAKNIQYF; CDR3 DNA: TGCGCCAGCAGCTCGGGGGAAGCCAAAAACATTCAGTACTTC
clone size: .; CDR3 length: 16; D gene: TRBD1; V gene: TRBV5-4; J gene: TRBJ2-7; CDR3 protein: CASSSQAGTGAYEQYF; CDR3 DNA: TGTGCCAGCAGCTCTCAAGCCGGGACAGGGGCCTACGAGCAGTACTTC
clone size: .; CDR3 length: 14; D gene: .; V gene: TRBV30; J gene: TRBJ1-6; CDR3 protein: CAGSQGTFTSPLHF; CDR3 DNA: TGTGCCGGTTCGCAAGGGACATTCACTTCACCCCTCCACTTT
clone size: once; CDR3 length: 14; D gene: TRBD1; V gene: TRBV4-3; J gene: TRBJ2-1; CDR3 protein: CASSQVTGVHEQFF; CDR3 DNA: TGCGCCAGCAGCCAAGTAACAGGGGTCCATGAGCAGTTCTTC
clone size: .; CDR3 length: 15; D gene: .; V gene: TRBV4-1; J gene: TRBJ1-4; CDR3 protein: CASSQDVPGNEKLFF; CDR3 DNA: TGCGCCAGCAGCCAAGATGTGCCAGGGAATGAAAAACTGTTTTTT
clone size: .; CDR3 length: 15; D gene: TRBD1; V gene: TRBV6-5; J gene: TRBJ2-3; CDR3 protein: CASSLQGSGTDTQYF; CDR3 DNA: TGTGCCAGCAGTCTACAGGGGTCTGGCACAGATACGCAGTATTTT
clone size: .; CDR3 length: 16; D gene: TRBD1; V gene: TRBV18; J gene: TRBJ2-1; CDR3 protein: CASSPGTGGAYNEQFF; CDR3 DNA: TGTGCCAGCTCACCGGGGACAGGGGGCGCCTACAATGAGCAGTTCTTC
clone size: .; CDR3 length: 14; D gene: TRBD1; V gene: TRBV11-3; J gene: TRBJ1-3; CDR3 protein: CASSHRGVGNTIYF; CDR3 DNA: TGTGCCAGCAGCCACAGGGGTGTGGGAAACACCATATATTTT
clone size: .; CDR3 length: 14; D gene: .; V gene: TRBV7-2; J gene: TRBJ2-7; CDR3 protein: CASSLTGISYEQYF; CDR3 DNA: TGTGCCAGCAGCTTGACCGGGATCTCCTACGAGCAGTACTTC
clone size: .; CDR3 length: 16; D gene: TRBD2; V gene: TRBV11-2; J gene: TRBJ2-4; CDR3 protein: CASSLVGLAGGNIQYF; CDR3 DNA: TGTGCCAGCAGCTTAGTTGGGCTAGCGGGGGGGAACATTCAGTACTTC